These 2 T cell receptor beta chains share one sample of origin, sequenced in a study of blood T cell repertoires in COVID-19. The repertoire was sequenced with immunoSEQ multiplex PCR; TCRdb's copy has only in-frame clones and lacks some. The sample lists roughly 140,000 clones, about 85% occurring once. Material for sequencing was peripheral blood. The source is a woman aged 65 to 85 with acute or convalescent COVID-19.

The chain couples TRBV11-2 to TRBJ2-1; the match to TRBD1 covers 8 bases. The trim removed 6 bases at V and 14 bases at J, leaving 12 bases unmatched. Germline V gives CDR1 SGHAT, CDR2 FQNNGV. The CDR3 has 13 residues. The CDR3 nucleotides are TGTGCCAGCAGTTACGATTACAGGGGGGAGGAGTTCTTC. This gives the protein CASSYDYRGEEFF.

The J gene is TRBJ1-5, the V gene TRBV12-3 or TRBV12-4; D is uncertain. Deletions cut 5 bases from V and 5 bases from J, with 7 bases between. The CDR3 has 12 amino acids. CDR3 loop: CASSPRDQPQHF. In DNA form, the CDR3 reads TGTGCCAGCAGTCCCCGCGATCAGCCCCAGCATTTT.